This entry concerns a single T cell receptor beta chain. Per the original data handling: Cell counts per sample came from amplifying reference gene primers. The data were produced by immunoSEQ multiplex PCR, yet TCRdb's version contains in-frame clones alone and is incomplete. Clone size and V and J calls were adopted from that table, with D and trimming inferred from the DNA. Here the sample spans about 120,000 clones, 90% being singletons. This specimen belongs to a study of blood T cell repertoires in COVID-19. The wider study: There were acute and convalescent COVID-19 samples, and they came from the United States, Italy and Spain. The analysed material was cDNA or gDNA that came from T cells, B-cell-depleted T cells, or PBMCs.

The CDR3 is 18 amino acids. The V gene's germline CDR1 is SGDLS and CDR2 YYNGEE. V lost 0 bases to trimming and J lost 5 bases; unmatched junction nucleotides: 9. The clonotype comes from a human donor with active COVID-19. The donor label of this sample is uncertain. Sequenced: peripheral blood. V usage is TRBV9 and J usage is TRBJ1-6, with 9 bases lining up with TRBD1. The CDR3 sequence: CASSVGPGTGFDNSPLHF. The DNA of the CDR3 is TGTGCCAGCAGCGTAGGCCCCGGGACAGGGTTCGATAATTCACCCCTCCACTTT.